The 5 T cell receptor beta chains given below trace back to one sample, sequenced in a study of CD8 T cells in ankylosing spondylitis. TCRdb used MiXCR to reprocess the 5' RACE reads, holding one entry per CDR3 protein. The repertoire holds roughly 150,000 distinct CDR3 sequences, with around 32% as singletons. The sequencing input was synovial fluid, either unsorted or a sorted T cell fraction (not recorded which). Source of these receptors: a male donor with ankylosing spondylitis.

V and J are TRBV2 and TRBJ1-1; TRBD1 might be the D (5 bases). The CDR3 runs 16 residues. V lost 1 base and J 5 bases, leaving 17 bases between the germline ends. Germline CDR1 SNHLY, CDR2 FYNNEI. CDR3 in amino acids: CASSEEGQGSGTEAFF. DNA of the CDR3: TGTGCCAGCAGTGAAGAGGGTCAGGGCTCGGGAACTGAAGCTTTCTTT.

Here the CDR3 reads CASSQTGSGEKLFF. Here the CDR3 DNA reads TGTGCCAGCAGCCAGACAGGGTCGGGTGAAAAACTGTTTTTT. This chain joins TRBV7-9 and TRBJ1-4, with 7 bases lining up with TRBD1. Unmatched junction bases numbered 7, after V lost 5 bases and J lost 7 bases. Germline CDR1 is SEHNR and CDR2 is FQNEAQ (reference sequence). The CDR3 is made up of 14 amino acids.

This rearrangement joins TRBV7-3 to TRBJ2-3; no clear D. V was clipped by 5 bases and J by 2 bases, with 8 bases between them. Per germline, CDR1 SGHTA and CDR2 FQGTGA. The CDR3 contains 13 residues. The CDR3 is CASSQTPTDTQYF. CDR3 sequence (DNA): TGTGCCAGCAGCCAGACTCCCACAGATACGCAGTATTTT.

This chain links TRBV20-1 with TRBJ1-3; D call uncertain. CDR1 is DFQATT and CDR2 is SNEGSKA in the germline V gene (reference sequence). Trimming took 7 bases from V and 0 from J, leaving 13 bases between them. The CDR3 is made up of 14 amino acids. The CDR3 DNA sequence: TGCAGTGTAGGGCGCCCAGGCTCTGGAAACACCATATATTTT. Translated, it gives CSVGRPGSGNTIYF.

This clonotype has only one observation. The chain carries TRBV28 and TRBJ1-2, with D possibly TRBD1 on 5 matching bases. With 5 bases removed from V and 5 bases from J, the gap between germline ends came to 12 bases. Germline assignment: CDR1 MDHEN and CDR2 SYDVKM. The CDR3 extends over 13 amino acids. Here the CDR3 reads CASSPTTVYGYTF. The DNA for the CDR3 is TGTGCCAGCAGTCCCACGACAGTTTATGGCTACACCTTC.